One and the same sample provided the 2 T cell receptor beta chains below, sequenced in a study of blood T cell repertoires in COVID-19 (dated by TCRdb to 2019 to 2021). Library construction relied on the immunoSEQ multiplex PCR assay. This is the immuneACCESS table as TCRdb keeps it, with only in-frame sequences that have V and J called. A part of the clones is gone; compared with another copy, unresolved V genes explain less than half, and the rest is unexplained. Present in this sample are approximately 72,000 clones, around four fifths of which were seen just once. In total, the top ten clones hold about 20% of the sample. The specimen was peripheral blood. The origin of the receptors is an elderly woman with acute or convalescent COVID-19.

The rearrangement joins TRBV5-8 to TRBJ2-2; 7 bases map to TRBD1. V trimming: 0 bases; J trimming: 6 bases; junction bases outside the gene matches: 5. CDR3 length equals 15 residues. CDR1 and CDR2 from the germline V gene are SGHTS and YDEGEE. CDR3 DNA: TGTGCCAGCAGCTTGGGACAGGGTTGGGCCGGGGAGCTGTTTTTT. Its translation is CASSLGQGWAGELFF.

In its sample, this clone was seen once. The chain couples TRBV19 to TRBJ1-5; 8 nucleotides agree with TRBD1. The junction had 5 bases not matched to a gene; V was cut back by 2 bases and J by 5 bases. The CDR3 has 15 amino acids. Germline V gene sequence: CDR1 LNHDA, CDR2 SQIVND (reference sequence). The CDR3 DNA sequence: TGTGCCAGTAGTATAACCCAGGGGGCCTATCAGCCCCAGCATTTT. As protein: CASSITQGAYQPQHF.